A single sample is the source of the 22 T cell receptor beta chains below, sequenced in a study of T cells expressing NK-cell markers. TCRdb derives one entry per CDR3 protein from the 5' RACE reads, leaving out DNA. The table for this sample gives about 260,000 distinct CDR3 sequences. The sample comprised blood T cells: a sorted CD56 or NKG2C T cell subset, CD4+ or CD8+ T cells, or bulk PBMC T cells (not recorded which). Receptors were obtained from a woman between 18 and 75 years old in good health.

The rearrangement joins TRBV7-9 to TRBJ2-4; the D call from TCRdb, TRBD2, cannot be confirmed without DNA. Germline CDR1 reads SEHNR; CDR2 reads FQNEAQ (reference sequence). The CDR3 has 14 amino acids. CDR3 in amino acids: CASSFGGEPNIQYF.

This chain connects TRBV12-3 or TRBV12-4 to TRBJ1-2. The CDR3 has 15 residues. The CDR3: CASSFGSSLDYGYTF.

The gene calls are TRBV19 and TRBJ1-6. The CDR3 loop spans 15 amino acids. CDR1 and CDR2 (germline): LNHDA, SQIVND (reference sequence). The CDR3 sequence: CASSPSSSYNSPLHF.

J is TRBJ2-5 and V is TRBV21-1; TCRdb calls TRBD2, which cannot be checked without DNA. TRBV21-1 is recorded as a pseudogene. This CDR3 comprises 15 residues. CDR3 amino acids: CASSNYSGLQETQYF.

The rearrangement uses TRBV4-3 and TRBJ2-7; TCRdb indicates TRBD2, and absent DNA this call remains unverified. Germline loops: CDR1 LGHNA, CDR2 YSLEER. The CDR3 length is 16 residues. The CDR3 reads CASSQGLASGIREQYF.

CDR3: CASSELTTYNEQFF. The J gene is TRBJ2-1, the V gene TRBV6-1. Germline V CDR1 and CDR2: MNHNS, SASEGT. The CDR3 length is 14 residues.

The V gene is TRBV5-5, the J gene TRBJ2-2. The length of the CDR3 is 15 residues. Germline values: CDR1 SGHKS, CDR2 YYEKEE (reference sequence). The CDR3 sequence is CASSLFYPNTGELFF.

V gene TRBV11-2 combines with J gene TRBJ2-5; the TCRdb call, TRBD1, lacks DNA for checking. Germline values: CDR1 SGHAT, CDR2 FQNNGV. The CDR3 covers 18 residues. The chain's CDR3 is CASSPGDMSDGMEETQYF.

The rearrangement joins TRBV20-1 to TRBJ2-3; TCRdb's D gene call, TRBD2, goes unchecked for lack of DNA. The CDR3 runs 17 residues. CDR1 and CDR2 from the germline V gene are DFQATT and SNEGSKA (reference sequence). The CDR3 sequence: CSARELAGALSTDTQYF.

The V and J genes are TRBV7-2 and TRBJ2-4; the TCRdb D gene call, TRBD2, has no DNA to confirm it. Germline CDR1 reads SGHTA; CDR2 reads FQGNSA. The CDR3 is 14 residues long. The CDR3 loop is CASSSSGGRNIQYF. The full variable domain, in which reference TRBV7-2 and TRBJ2-4 provide the parts outside the CDR3, is GAGVSQSPSNKVTEKGKDVELRCDPISGHTALYWYRQSLGQGLEFLIYFQGNSAPDKSGLPSDRFSAERTGGSVSTLTIQRTQQEDSAVYLCASSSSGGRNIQYFGAGTRLSVL.

J is TRBJ2-1 and V is TRBV9; TCRdb returns TRBD2, unconfirmable since there is no DNA. There are 14 residues in the CDR3. Looked up from germline, CDR1 is SGDLS and CDR2 is YYNGEE. The CDR3: CASSVDGRDNEQFF.

The chain has TRBV12-3 or TRBV12-4 and TRBJ1-3. The CDR3 runs to 16 residues. CDR3 in amino acids: CASRRRGEASGNTIYF.

The chain combines TRBV29-1 with TRBJ1-2. There are 14 residues in the CDR3. CDR1 is SQVTM and CDR2 is ANQGSEA in the germline V gene. The CDR3 protein is CSVEGHAGSYGYTF. Variable domain in full (rest from reference TRBV29-1 and TRBJ1-2): SAVISQKPSRDICQRGTSLTIQCQVDSQVTMMFWYRQQPGQSLTLIATANQGSEATYESGFVIDKFPISRPNLTFSTLTVSNMSPEDSSIYLCSVEGHAGSYGYTFGSGTRLTVV.

The chain employs TRBV4-3 and TRBJ2-1; TCRdb gives TRBD1 as the D gene, but with no DNA this cannot be confirmed. The CDR3 totals 16 residues. Germline V lookup: CDR1 LGHNA, CDR2 YSLEER. CDR3: CASSQTGGQHYNEQFF.

This chain links TRBV7-2 with TRBJ2-1; TCRdb selects TRBD2, and the lack of DNA leaves this call unchecked. Germline CDR1 is SGHTA and CDR2 is FQGNSA. The CDR3 is made up of 13 amino acids. The CDR3 protein is CASSSGVYNEQFF.

The chain recombines TRBV20-1 with TRBJ2-4; TCRdb names TRBD1, which stays unverified in the absence of DNA. The CDR3 extends over 14 amino acids. The germline gives CDR1 DFQATT, CDR2 SNEGSKA (reference sequence). This CDR3 reads CSAPPSTMVNIQYF.

This chain connects TRBV11-2 to TRBJ2-4; as DNA is missing, the TRBD2 call by TCRdb cannot be tested. The CDR3 is made up of 13 amino acids. From germline, CDR1 is SGHAT and CDR2 FQNNGV. CDR3 residues: CASSVSGLNIQYF. The entire variable domain, with the rest obtained from reference TRBV11-2 and TRBJ2-4, is as follows: EAGVAQSPRYKIIEKRQSVAFWCNPISGHATLYWYQQILGQGPKLLIQFQNNGVVDDSQLPKDRFSAERLKGVDSTLKIQPAKLEDSAVYLCASSVSGLNIQYFGAGTRLSVL.

The chain joins TRBV28 to TRBJ2-7; TCRdb designates TRBD2, a call that cannot be tested without DNA. There are 11 residues in the CDR3. CDR1 and CDR2 from the germline V gene are MDHEN and SYDVKM. The CDR3 sequence is CASTTGYEQYF.

The V gene is TRBV20-1, the J gene TRBJ1-5; TCRdb's D call of TRBD1 is untestable without DNA. The V gene's germline CDR1 is DFQATT and CDR2 SNEGSKA (reference sequence). The CDR3 totals 15 residues. CDR3 in amino acids: CSAKHGTGLGQPQHF.

The chain has TRBV7-2 and TRBJ2-2; no DNA is available, so the TRBD2 call from TCRdb remains unchecked. Germline V gene sequence: CDR1 SGHTA, CDR2 FQGNSA. CDR3 length: 17 residues. This CDR3 reads CASSSQLAGVGIGELFF.

The chain uses TRBV10-3 and TRBJ2-6; the TCRdb call, TRBD1, lacks DNA for checking. Germline CDR1 reads ENHRY; CDR2 reads SYGVKD. CDR3 size: 14 residues. The CDR3 protein is CAITGGSGANVLTF.

The rearrangement links TRBV6-5 to TRBJ1-4; as DNA is missing, the TRBD1 call by TCRdb cannot be tested. This CDR3 contains 14 residues. The germline CDR1 and CDR2 sequences are MNHEY and SVGAGI. The CDR3 loop reads CASSYARGKEKLFF.